This T cell receptor (beta chain) was captured in a study of cytomegalovirus exposure and HLA in healthy donors (dated 2017 in TCRdb). Concerning the study at large: An earlier analysis of more than 550 of the donors reported under 300 Gb of sequence data and 117 million unique TCR beta sequences obtained from around 190 million T cells. An early release that covered about 600 HLA-typed donors contained approximately 300 gigabases of sequencing data and tens of millions of unique TCR sequences. Of the 398 genotyped donors, 81% fell in the genetic ancestry cluster associated with self-reported Caucasian donors. The aim of the study was to test whether cataloging public T cell receptors could identify signatures of past pathogen exposure. The study profiled the T cell repertoires of under 700 subjects by immunosequencing and related them to cytomegalovirus serostatus. A separate validation cohort of more than 100 different subjects was used in addition to the approximately 610-subject first cohort. To predict cytomegalovirus infection status, the study combined high-throughput TCR immunosequencing, statistical association of individual TCRs with disease status, and machine learning. A later analysis re-examined previously published TCR beta repertoires from more than 600 donors and added high-resolution HLA genotyping to investigate patterns of TCR occurrence. The later analysis used no new phenotypic data to find candidate immune exposures, relying instead on TCR beta sequences and their occurrence across donors. An earlier analysis of 587 of the donors applied high-throughput TCR beta sequencing to assess whether each TCR beta V gene segment acted as functional or pseudogenic. Alongside the repertoire data, information on donor age, sex, ethnicity and CMV serostatus was compiled. In a later genetic analysis, genome-wide SNP genotypes for about 55% of the roughly 700 donors were used, and that subset was treated as a discovery cohort. All discovery cohort repertoires had been generated on a single sequencing platform. HLA typing covered class I and class II loci at four-digit resolution. Typing coverage differed by locus: A, B, C, DRB1 and DQB1 were typed in about 629-640 donors, DQA1 in approximately 520, DPA1 in over 600, and DPB1 in around 440. Several DR-DQ haplotypes were handled as single units for association and clustering, since linkage in the cohort was strong. On average, 235,054 unique TCR beta nucleotide sequences were sequenced per donor among some 420 genotyped donors of the cohort, with roughly 18% of those sequences being non-productive.

As for this clone: The specificity of this receptor is unknown. Base qualities were left out, and no much larger clone turns up one base away.

To prepare the library, the immunoSEQ multiplex PCR assay was applied. A mixture of 60 forward primers for TCR Vbeta segments and 13 reverse primers for TCR Jbeta segments was used in the multiplex PCR. The CDR3 region of rearranged TCR beta genes was amplified from genomic DNA with a multiplex PCR assay. The amplified TCR beta libraries were sequenced on the Illumina HiSeq System as 87-base-pair reads. As for how the authors treated the data: A later analysis tallied 75 million to 95 million unique TCR beta chains across the 610 or so repertoires, and about 10 million of those chains were shared by two or more donors. A nearest-neighbor algorithm error-corrected the raw reads and collapsed the reads into unique sequences, merging closely related sequences to remove PCR and sequencing errors. V, D and J gene segments were assigned by aligning CDR3 sequences to IMGT reference sequences. Each retained sequence needed at least a six-nucleotide match to both a V gene segment and a J gene segment. Rearrangements were classified as productive when the CDR3 lacked stop codons and remained in frame with V and J, and all other rearrangements were classified as non-productive. CDR3 was defined by IMGT convention, running from the second conserved V-encoded cysteine to the conserved J-encoded phenylalanine. In an earlier analysis of more than 550 of the donors, sequences lacking an unambiguous match to a single V gene segment were excluded. An earlier analysis of a few hundred of the donors classified V segments as functional when productive rearrangements were above 56.7% and as segregating when the standard deviation between donors was above 5%. A statistical classification framework was built to diagnose cytomegalovirus status from the catalog of TCR beta chain sequences. V and J gene assignment, in a later analysis, came from comparing TCR nucleotide sequences with IMGT/GENE-DB human TR gene sequences. The TCRdist pipeline was used in a later analysis to assign CDR3 sequences and most-parsimonious VDJ recombination scenarios. In a later analysis, every TCR beta chain was defined by the combination of its CDR3 amino acid sequence and its V-gene family, and reads without a unique V-gene family were dropped. In a later analysis, 550 to 650 highly shared, low-generation-probability nucleotide sequences were removed to address suspected cross-contamination and a sequencing artifact. For each public chain, a later analysis derived a clonal expansion index from normalized ranks of inferred template counts within each repertoire. In a later analysis, generation probabilities were computed with a VDJ recombination model fitted to out-of-frame rearrangements, and the resulting probabilities were checked against IGoR. A later analysis scored TCR-TCR, TCR-HLA and TCR-CMV co-occurrence with hypergeometric tests, applying a repertoire-size bias correction to TCR pairs. A later analysis estimated false discovery rates by permuting HLA or CMV assignments 20 times. In a later analysis, co-occurring TCRs were grouped using DBSCAN, and TCRdist sequence similarity was added for clustering within HLA-allele-positive subsets. Co-occurrence clustering excluded repertoires with fewer than 30,000 or more than 120,000 public chains, plus five with anomalous nucleotide sharing. TCRdb stores this immuneACCESS table with in-frame sequences only. Part of the clones is absent; in the studies checked, under half of the shortfall reflects unresolved V genes, and no reason is known for the rest. D and trimming come from the DNA, and the V and J calls and clone size come from that table. In all, the sample holds 95,000 to 150,000 clones, and about 80% of those were seen once. Roughly 1.5% of the sample is taken by the ten largest.

Beyond this particular receptor, the publication reports: Strong co-occurrence of HLA alleles, especially DR and DQ, made assigning TCR associations to individual alleles difficult. In both the original and validation cohorts, the classifier was reported to diagnose cytomegalovirus status with high specificity and sensitivity. In a later genetic analysis, fewer N-insertions in productive TCRs were reported among donors in an Asian-associated ancestry cluster than the roughly 640-donor mean. At a false discovery rate of 0.05, a later analysis linked about 17,000 TCR beta sequences to specific HLA alleles. Broadly in line with IMGT annotations, most TCR beta V segments showed up in productive rearrangements about 87% or about 30% of the time in an earlier analysis of roughly 590 of the donors. Correlated functional status among segregating V segments might reflect linkage disequilibrium, but an unknown experimental factor could not be ruled out. It was suggested by the authors that the approach could potentially be generalized to other disease states and immunological phenotypes. In vitro tests confirmed that a few of the cytomegalovirus-associated TCR beta chains recognize cytomegalovirus antigens. Most TCR sequences were seen in very few donors, while some public TCRs were found in many individuals. A later analysis found that TCR association rates varied across HLA loci, with DRB1 alleles showing the most associated TCRs and HLA-C alleles the fewest. In a later analysis, HLA-associated TCR beta chains were found to be more clonally expanded and to have lower generation probabilities than equally common non-associated chains. Because HLA typing was missing for some donors at each locus, association tests included only the typed subset. In this cohort, only TCR beta chains were sequenced, and detectable features were limited by the absence of alpha or paired-chain data. CMV serostatus was the only immune exposure information available for the cohort. The study listed 164 TCR beta chains as associated with cytomegalovirus. Several of the top co-occurrence clusters appeared to be linked to parvovirus B19, influenza, CMV and Epstein-Barr virus, according to a later analysis. A further reported finding was that TCR beta sequences accurately predicted the HLA-A and HLA-B alleles for most subjects in the first cohort. Because the 87-base-pair reads could not distinguish some IMGT-functional V segments, including TRBV6-2 and TRBV6-3, those segments were excluded. Because counts were too low, some 17 rarely observed V segments, including chromosome 9 orphons, were excluded from the earlier analysis of 587 of the donors. Most CMV-associated TCR beta chains appeared to be HLA-restricted in a later analysis, and the HLA associations seemed to be driven largely by CMV exposure. A cluster of highly shared sequence variants was judged likely to be a technical artifact of the sequencing pipeline. The presence/absence analyses assumed that sequencing depth was roughly uniform across donors, and that assumption may not be true. In a later genetic analysis, a missense DCLRE1C variant was associated with V-gene and J-gene trimming of TCR beta chains, and the association was replicated in an independent cohort.

The cohort was made up of under 800 healthy bone marrow donors. At the time of sampling, all cohort members were nominally healthy, though unrecorded immune exposures were likely present. The donor was CMV seronegative and belonged to the group of several hundred seronegative cohort members. A peripheral blood sample was collected from each donor, and TCR beta sequencing was performed on peripheral blood mononuclear cells. The Qiagen DNeasy Blood Extraction Kit was used to extract genomic DNA from the blood cell samples. Based on the germline V gene (reference sequence), the CDR1 and CDR2 sequences are SEHNR and FQNEAQ. V lost 1 base and J lost 8 bases; the stretch between them is 11 bases long. The CDR3, cysteine through phenylalanine, is 14 amino acids long. Only the CDR3 DNA is retained, 42 bases long and in frame from the first base.

Sequencing used PBMCs. The TCR originated in a woman aged 18 to 35 in good health and CMV-seronegative. The rearrangement joined TRBV7-9 to TRBJ1-4; D gene: possibly TRBD1, on 5 matching bases. The encoded CDR3 is CASSLGDSGEKLFF. The nucleotide sequence reads as follows: TGTGCCAGCAGCTTAGGCGACAGTGGGGAAAAACTGTTTTTT.